The sample holds one count of the clone carrying this TCR beta chain. Its antigen is as yet unknown. The CDR3 consists of 17 residues. The V and J ends lost 3 bases and 3 bases, in that order; junction bases with no gene match: 9. The germline V gene has CDR1 MDHEN and CDR2 SYDVKM. The sample originates from a study of OX40 agonist ivuxolimab in advanced cancers. Study at large: Patients were dosed with the agonistic anti-OX40 (CD134) antibody ivuxolimab. Findings and caveats of the study: With doses of 0.1-3.0 mg/kg, partial responders showed among the lowest clonal expansion. Averaging showed that CD8+ T cells had more expanded clones than CD4+ did. Doses of 0.1 to 3.0 mg/kg were accompanied by clonal expansion of CD4+ and CD8+ blood T cells by week 6.

Using immunoSEQ multiplex PCR, the repertoire was profiled, and TCRdb retains in-frame clones only, with some absent. The data show around 20,000 clones, 74% seen once. This sequence joins TRBV28 and TRBJ2-7; TRBD2 matches at 12 bases. Material: CD4+ or CD8+ T cells sorted from blood, obtained in a trial of the OX40 agonist ivuxolimab. The receptor comes from an adult with an advanced solid tumor such as melanoma, head and neck, liver or kidney cancer. Here the CDR3 DNA reads TGTGCCAGCAGTTTGGCGGGAACTAGCGGGAGGATCTACGAGCAGTACTTC. Its translation is CASSLAGTSGRIYEQYF.